What follows describes a single T cell receptor beta chain. The antigen is not known. V was clipped by 2 bases and J by 4 bases, with 17 bases between them. CDR1 is SGHRS and CDR2 is YFSETQ in the germline V gene. There are 16 residues in the CDR3. The repertoire was sequenced with immunoSEQ multiplex PCR; TCRdb's copy has only in-frame clones and lacks some. The data hold about 110,000 clones, with over 80% observed a single time. This record belongs to a study of T cell responses to AZD1222 COVID-19 vaccine. Findings and caveats of the study: Nearly half of the spike-specific TCRs reportedly recognize variant regions that carry no mutations. Spike-specific TCR repertoires showed rising breadth and depth after two AZD1222 doses.

The TCR was taken from an adult in good health. V is TRBV5-1 and J is TRBJ2-3; D gene uncertain. Sequencing was performed on peripheral blood, taken on day 0 of AZD1222 vaccination. The DNA of the CDR3 is TGCGCCAGCAGCTTCATTACCGGATCATGGGCAGATACGCAGTATTTT. It specifies CASSFITGSWADTQYF.